This T cell receptor beta chain was captured in a study of Tregs in tolerant kidney transplant recipients. About the study: The nonmyeloablative bone marrow transplants came from related graft donors, with transient mixed chimerism.

Data came from immunoSEQ multiplex PCR; TCRdb stores just in-frame clones and leaves some out. The table has more than 75,000 clones, roughly 93% seen once. A few counts support this clone. Its target is not known. CDR1 and CDR2 (germline): SGDLS, YYNGEE. V lost 1 base to trimming and J lost 1 base; unmatched junction nucleotides: 0. The CDR3 covers 14 residues. Findings and limits, study-wide: Some patients' samples used different primers over time, so nucleotide sequences weren't comparable.

Sequences were derived from CD4+ T cells from blood, sampled before the transplant. The chain joins TRBV9 to TRBJ2-3, with TRBD2 matching 7 bases. The TCR originated in a human donor who received a combined kidney and bone marrow transplant. The CDR3 DNA reads as TGTGCCAGCAGCGTAAGCGGGGGCACAGATACGCAGTATTTT. Translation: CASSVSGGTDTQYF.